This is a list of T cell receptor beta chains from one sample in a study of cytomegalovirus exposure and HLA in healthy donors. The data were produced by immunoSEQ multiplex PCR, yet TCRdb's version contains in-frame clones alone and is incomplete. The table includes 90,000 to 95,000 clones, 78% detected once. The material sequenced was PBMCs. Receptor source: a male donor in good health and CMV-seropositive. CDR3s include the opening cysteine and the closing phenylalanine or tryptophan. A D gene is named only where the DNA matches it firmly. Where a row states a size, it is once, few, many or the class of an expanded clone; other rows omit it.

TRBD1	TRBV15	TRBJ2-5	-	CATSTRTGNQETQYF	TGTGCCACCAGCACTCGGACAGGGAACCAAGAGACCCAGTACTTC
-	TRBV29-1	TRBJ1-1	-	CSEGGANTEAFF	TGCAGCGAAGGCGGGGCGAACACTGAAGCTTTCTTT
-	TRBV4-1	TRBJ2-2	once	CASSQELGTRSGELFF	TGCGCCAGCAGCCAAGAATTGGGGACAAGGTCCGGGGAGCTGTTTTTT
-	TRBV6-5	TRBJ2-7	-	CATLVGGRSYEQYF	TGTGCCACCCTAGTGGGGGGTAGGTCCTACGAGCAGTACTTC
-	TRBV11-2	TRBJ2-7	-	CASSRELPAAYEQYF	TGTGCCAGCAGCCGGGAACTACCAGCCGCCTACGAGCAGTACTTC
-	TRBV5-1	TRBJ2-3	-	CASRPRELGATDTQYF	TGCGCCAGCAGACCCAGGGAGTTGGGGGCCACAGATACGCAGTATTTT
TRBD1	TRBV6-1	TRBJ2-1	-	CASKRTGGYNEQFF	TGTGCCAGCAAGCGGACAGGGGGTTACAATGAGCAGTTCTTC
-	TRBV5-1	TRBJ2-3	once	CASSLEGRGATSTDTQYF	TGCGCCAGCAGCTTGGAGGGCAGGGGGGCGACTAGCACAGATACGCAGTATTTT
-	TRBV27	TRBJ2-3	-	CASSSSGGSTDTQYF	TGTGCCAGCAGCTCCAGTGGGGGCAGCACAGATACGCAGTATTTT
-	TRBV29-1	TRBJ1-2	-	CSVEDRGQSSGYTF	TGCAGCGTTGAAGATAGGGGCCAGAGCTCTGGCTACACCTTC
TRBD2	TRBV4-2	TRBJ2-2	-	CASSQGLNMASGENTGELFF	TGTGCCAGCAGCCAAGGGCTAAATATGGCTAGCGGGGAGAACACCGGGGAGCTGTTTTTT
-	TRBV6-6	TRBJ1-5	-	CASSYSSRNQPQHF	TGTGCCAGCAGTTACTCGAGTCGTAATCAGCCCCAGCATTTT
-	TRBV6-5	TRBJ2-3	-	CASSLLGSDTQYF	TGTGCCAGCAGTTTACTAGGCTCTGATACGCAGTATTTT
-	TRBV13	TRBJ2-1	-	CASSSDSSYNEQFF	TGTGCCAGCAGCTCCGACAGCTCCTACAATGAGCAGTTCTTC
TRBD1	TRBV30	TRBJ2-5	-	CAWSRQGQETQYF	TGTGCCTGGAGTCGACAGGGCCAGGAGACCCAGTACTTC
-	TRBV7-9	TRBJ1-1	-	CASSPQMNTEAFF	TGTGCCAGCAGCCCACAGATGAACACTGAAGCTTTCTTT
TRBD2	TRBV27	TRBJ2-7	-	CASSFLLAGGNEQYF	TGTGCCAGCAGTTTCCTCCTAGCGGGAGGGAACGAGCAGTACTTC
-	TRBV25-1	TRBJ1-1	-	CASSETVAEAFF	TGTGCCAGCAGTGAGACAGTCGCTGAAGCTTTCTTT
TRBD1	TRBV28	TRBJ1-1	-	CASSLGDRVDTEAFF	TGTGCCAGCAGTTTAGGCGACAGGGTGGACACTGAAGCTTTCTTT
-	TRBV4-1	TRBJ2-2	-	CASSQDSGATGELFF	TGCGCCAGCAGCCAAGATTCAGGGGCCACCGGGGAGCTGTTTTTT
TRBD2	TRBV28	TRBJ2-7	-	CASSSAGGPGYEQYF	TGTGCCAGCAGTTCGGCGGGAGGGCCGGGTTACGAGCAGTACTTC
-	TRBV25-1	TRBJ1-2	-	CASSEFGITGSYGYTF	TGTGCCAGCAGTGAATTCGGGATTACAGGGTCCTATGGCTACACCTTC
TRBD2	TRBV4-2	TRBJ2-1	-	CASSQDLAGASYNGQFF	TGTGCCAGCAGCCAAGACTTAGCGGGAGCATCCTACAATGGGCAGTTCTTC
TRBD1	TRBV6-4	TRBJ2-7	-	CASSYPGGPSPYEQYF	TGTGCCAGCAGTTATCCAGGGGGTCCCTCCCCCTACGAGCAGTACTTC
TRBD1	TRBV12-5	TRBJ1-1	-	CASGLGEIGAGGNTEAFF	TGTGCTAGTGGTTTGGGGGAAATTGGGGCAGGGGGGAACACTGAAGCTTTCTTT
-	TRBV4-1	TRBJ2-7	-	CASSHGLGYEQYF	TGCGCCAGCAGCCATGGCCTAGGCTACGAGCAGTACTTC
-	TRBV19	TRBJ2-6	-	CASSPRATGSGANVLTF	TGTGCCAGTAGTCCGCGTGCCACAGGGTCTGGGGCCAACGTCCTGACTTTC
-	TRBV25-1	TRBJ2-7	-	CASGIGTNREVGEQYF	TGTGCCAGCGGGATAGGGACAAACCGAGAGGTAGGCGAGCAGTACTTC
-	TRBV2	TRBJ1-3	-	CASSDGESSGNTIYF	TGTGCCAGCAGTGACGGAGAGAGCTCTGGAAACACCATATATTTT
TRBD2	TRBV10-2	TRBJ2-7	-	CATRSGRYEQYF	TGCGCCACCAGAAGCGGGAGATACGAGCAGTACTTC
-	TRBV6-1	TRBJ2-7	-	CASWAGTAESYEQYF	TGTGCCAGCTGGGCGGGGACTGCCGAGTCCTACGAGCAGTACTTC
TRBD1	TRBV5-1	TRBJ1-2	-	CASSLVGKRTGDANYGYTF	TGCGCCAGCAGCTTGGTAGGAAAGCGCACAGGGGACGCTAACTATGGCTACACCTTC